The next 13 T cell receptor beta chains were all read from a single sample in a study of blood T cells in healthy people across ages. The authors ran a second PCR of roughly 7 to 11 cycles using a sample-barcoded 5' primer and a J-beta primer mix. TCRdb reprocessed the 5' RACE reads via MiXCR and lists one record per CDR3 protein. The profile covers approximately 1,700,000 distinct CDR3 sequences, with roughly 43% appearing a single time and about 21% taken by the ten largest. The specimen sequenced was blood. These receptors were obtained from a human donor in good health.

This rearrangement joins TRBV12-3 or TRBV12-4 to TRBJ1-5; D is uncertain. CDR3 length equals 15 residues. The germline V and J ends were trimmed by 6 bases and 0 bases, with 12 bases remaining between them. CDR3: CASSAGRSSNQPQHF. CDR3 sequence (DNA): TGTGCCAGCAGCGCCGGCAGGTCTAGCAATCAGCCCCAGCATTTT.

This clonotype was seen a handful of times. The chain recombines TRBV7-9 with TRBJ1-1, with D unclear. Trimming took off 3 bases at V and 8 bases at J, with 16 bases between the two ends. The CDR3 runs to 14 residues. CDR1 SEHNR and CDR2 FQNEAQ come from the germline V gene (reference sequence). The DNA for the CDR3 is TGTGCCAGCAGCTTGCAAGAAAACCCGTTCGAAGCTTTCTTT. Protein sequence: CASSLQENPFEAFF.

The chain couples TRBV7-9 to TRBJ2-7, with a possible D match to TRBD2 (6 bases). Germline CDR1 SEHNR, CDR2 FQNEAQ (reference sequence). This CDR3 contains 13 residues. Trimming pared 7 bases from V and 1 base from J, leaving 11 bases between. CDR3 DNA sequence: TGTGCCAGCATCCCGGAGGGATCCTACGAGCAGTACTTC. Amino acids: CASIPEGSYEQYF.

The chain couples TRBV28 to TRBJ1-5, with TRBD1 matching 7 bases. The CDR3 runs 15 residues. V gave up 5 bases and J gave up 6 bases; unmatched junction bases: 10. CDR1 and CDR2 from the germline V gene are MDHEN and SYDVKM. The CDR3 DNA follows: TGTGCCAGCAGTCCGGGAGTGACAGGGAGTCAGCCCCAGCATTTT. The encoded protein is CASSPGVTGSQPQHF.

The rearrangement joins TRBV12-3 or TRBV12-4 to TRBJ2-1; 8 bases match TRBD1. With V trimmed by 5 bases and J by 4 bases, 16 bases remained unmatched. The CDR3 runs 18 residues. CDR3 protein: CASSPRLRAGGFYNEQFF. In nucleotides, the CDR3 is TGTGCCAGCAGTCCCCGTCTGAGGGCAGGGGGCTTTTACAATGAGCAGTTCTTC.

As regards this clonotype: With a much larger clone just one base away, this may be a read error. The CDR3: CASSDDEQYF. CDR3 bases: TGTGCCAGCAGTGACGACGAGCAGTACTTC. This rearrangement joins TRBV28 to TRBJ2-7, with D unresolved. CDR3 length equals 10 residues. The germline V gene has CDR1 MDHEN and CDR2 SYDVKM. V was pared by 5 bases and J by 5 bases, with 4 bases between.

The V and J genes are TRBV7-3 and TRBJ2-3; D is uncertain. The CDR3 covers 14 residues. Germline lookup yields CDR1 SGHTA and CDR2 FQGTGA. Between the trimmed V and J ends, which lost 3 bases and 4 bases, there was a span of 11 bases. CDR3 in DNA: TGTGCCAGCAGCTTTACCGGAGCCGCAGATACGCAGTATTTT. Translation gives CASSFTGAADTQYF.

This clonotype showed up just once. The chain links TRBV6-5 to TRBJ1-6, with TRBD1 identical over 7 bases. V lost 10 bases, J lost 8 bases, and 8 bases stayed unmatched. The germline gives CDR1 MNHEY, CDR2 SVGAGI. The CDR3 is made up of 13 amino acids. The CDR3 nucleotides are TGTGCCACGTACAGGGGCAAGGATTCACCCCTCCACTTT. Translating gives CATYRGKDSPLHF.

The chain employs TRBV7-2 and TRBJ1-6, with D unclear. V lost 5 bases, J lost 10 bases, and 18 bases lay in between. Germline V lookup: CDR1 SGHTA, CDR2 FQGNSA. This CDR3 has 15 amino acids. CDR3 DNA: TGTGCCAGCAGCCCCCCCATTGATCGGTGGTCACCCCTCCACTTT. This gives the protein CASSPPIDRWSPLHF.

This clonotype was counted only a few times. The CDR3 region is CASSYSQVSSYNEQFF. CDR3 coding DNA: TGTGCCAGCAGTTACTCCCAGGTTAGCTCCTACAATGAGCAGTTCTTC. The chain employs TRBV6-5 and TRBJ2-1; D not certain. V dropped 0 bases and J dropped 0 bases, with 9 bases sitting between them. CDR3 length equals 16 residues. Germline CDR1 reads MNHEY; CDR2 reads SVGAGI.

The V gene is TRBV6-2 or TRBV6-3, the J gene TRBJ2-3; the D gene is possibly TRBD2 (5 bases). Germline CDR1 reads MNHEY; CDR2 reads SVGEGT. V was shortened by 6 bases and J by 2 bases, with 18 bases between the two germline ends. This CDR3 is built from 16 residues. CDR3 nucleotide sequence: TGTGCCAGCAGCAACCTACTAGTTCCACCCACAGATACGCAGTATTTT. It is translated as CASSNLLVPPTDTQYF.

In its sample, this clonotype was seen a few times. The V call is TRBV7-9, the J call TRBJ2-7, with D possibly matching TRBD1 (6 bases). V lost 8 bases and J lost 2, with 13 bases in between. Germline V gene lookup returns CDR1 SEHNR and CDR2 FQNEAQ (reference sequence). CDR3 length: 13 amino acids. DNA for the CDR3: TGTGCCAGCTTAGGACAGCTTCCCTACGAGCAGTACTTC. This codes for CASLGQLPYEQYF.

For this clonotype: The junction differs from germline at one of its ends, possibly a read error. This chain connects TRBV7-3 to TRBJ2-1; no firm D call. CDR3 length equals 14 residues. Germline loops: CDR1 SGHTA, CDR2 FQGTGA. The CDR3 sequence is CVSSLVGNLDVQFF. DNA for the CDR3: TGTGTCAGCAGCTTAGTGGGAAATCTCGATGTGCAGTTCTTC. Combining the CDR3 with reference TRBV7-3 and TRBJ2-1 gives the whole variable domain GAGVSQTPSNKVTEKGKYVELRCDPISGHTALYWYRQSLGQGPEFLIYFQGTGAADDSGLPNDRFFAVRPEGSVSTLKIQRTERGDSAVYLCVSSLVGNLDVQFFGPGTRLTVL.